Detailed here is one T cell receptor beta chain. The antigen is unknown. The data were obtained in a study of cytotoxic CD8 clonotypes in ibrutinib-treated CLL. Across the study: Investigators reported around 25 partial and 2 complete responses; after median roughly 70 months, 14 patients remained remitted and about twelve progressed. It was after a median approximately eleven months of treatment, range 6 to 36, that response samples were taken. Study-level results: Increased clonality at ibrutinib response gave way to a return toward baseline at progression. Rare overall, public clonotypes shrank or held steady under therapy.

Sequencing used immunoSEQ multiplex PCR; TCRdb keeps in-frame clones, though not all of them. The sample holds about 76,000 clones; 75% to 90% are singletons and the top ten take roughly 40%. The V gene lost 2 bases and the J gene lost 9 bases, with 11 bases spanning the gap. The CDR3 spans 13 residues. Germline V lookup: CDR1 MNHNS, CDR2 SASEGT. The source material was PBMCs, sampled after 24 months of ibrutinib treatment. The origin of this receptor is a human donor with chronic lymphocytic leukemia. The chain combines TRBV6-1 with TRBJ2-1; tentatively, D is TRBD1 (6 bases). The CDR3 region has the DNA TGTGCCAGCAGTGAACAGGGGTCTAGTGAGCAGTTCTTC. Protein sequence: CASSEQGSSEQFF.